This entry features one T cell receptor (beta chain) sequence. Its antigen is undetermined. The sample comes from a study of shared clonotypes between healthy human individuals. Original processing methods: Filtering differed, since immunoSEQ gave only junction sequences and no quality scores. TCRdb's copy holds only in-frame clones and misses some; the assay was immunoSEQ multiplex PCR. The DNA was the basis for D and trimming; V, J and clone size are from that table. The data contain 300,000 to 400,000 clones, roughly 91% of them singletons. CDR1 MGHRA and CDR2 YSYEKL come from the germline V gene. The V end lost 4 bases, the J end lost 11 bases, and 17 bases lay between the germline ends. The CDR3 length is 13 residues. Study-wide findings and caveats: Generally, naive subsets came out with larger estimated richness than memory subsets. Sequencing depth was expected to influence donor clonotype sharing. Across a handful of donors, naive CD4 shared approximately 4.5%, naive CD8 around 3.5%, memory CD4 more than 2%, memory CD8 0.4% to 0.5%.

The source material was memory CD8+ T cells sorted from blood. Sample subset: CD45RO+ cells pooled with CCR7-negative TemRA cells. This clonotype was obtained from a man aged 18 to 35 in good health. The chain has TRBV4-1 and TRBJ1-1; D is perhaps TRBD1 (5 bases). CDR3 region: CASSLGPGGGAFF. The CDR3 bases are TGCGCCAGCAGCCTGGGGCCAGGCGGAGGGGCTTTCTTT.